This entry is about one TCR beta chain. Original processing methods: Estimation of nucleated cell counts was performed using reference gene primer amplification. TCRdb keeps only in-frame clones here, not all; method: immunoSEQ multiplex PCR. V and J calls and clone size follow that table, whereas D and trimming were derived from the DNA. The sample carries tens of thousands of clones, about 80% recorded once. The entry originates in a study of blood T cell repertoires in COVID-19. Study context: There were acute and convalescent COVID-19 samples, and they came from the United States, Italy and Spain. T cells, B-cell-depleted T cells, or PBMCs supplied cDNA or gDNA.

The V end lost 0 bases, the J end lost 4 bases, and 12 bases lay between the germline ends. The CDR3 sequence is 15 residues long. The germline gives CDR1 LNHNV, CDR2 YYDKDF (reference sequence). Followed longitudinally, the Seattle patients had been enrolled during active infection. The source of this sequence is a man over 45 with COVID-19, enrolled during active disease. The chain has TRBV15 and TRBJ1-2; TRBD1 is a possible D gene (5 bases). Sequenced: peripheral blood. In nucleotides, the CDR3 is TGTGCCACCAGCAGAGATCGGGGGACGGGCTATGGCTACACCTTC. Residues: CATSRDRGTGYGYTF.